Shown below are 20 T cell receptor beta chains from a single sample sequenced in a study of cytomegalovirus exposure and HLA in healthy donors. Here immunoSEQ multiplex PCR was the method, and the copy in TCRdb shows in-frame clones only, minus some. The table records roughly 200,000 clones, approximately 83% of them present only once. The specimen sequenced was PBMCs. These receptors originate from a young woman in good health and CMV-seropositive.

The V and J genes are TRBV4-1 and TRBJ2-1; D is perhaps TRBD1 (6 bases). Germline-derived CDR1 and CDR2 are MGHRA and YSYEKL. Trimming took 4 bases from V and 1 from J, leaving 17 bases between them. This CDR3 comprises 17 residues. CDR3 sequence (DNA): TGCGCCAGCAGCCTACTAAGAGGGGGTCTGTCCTACAATGAGCAGTTCTTC. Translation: CASSLLRGGLSYNEQFF.

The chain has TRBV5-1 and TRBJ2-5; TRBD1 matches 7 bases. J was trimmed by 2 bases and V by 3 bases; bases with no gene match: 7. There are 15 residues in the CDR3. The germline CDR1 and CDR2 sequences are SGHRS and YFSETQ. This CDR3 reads CASSSTGNEQETQYF. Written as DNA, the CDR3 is TGCGCCAGCAGCTCGACAGGGAATGAGCAAGAGACCCAGTACTTC.

In nucleotides, the CDR3 is TGCGCCAGCAGCCAAGCTACGACAGGGCAGAGCTCTGGGGCCAACGTCCTGACTTTC. Amino acid sequence: CASSQATTGQSSGANVLTF. The J gene is TRBJ2-6, the V gene TRBV4-1, with 7 bases identical to TRBD1. Germline loops: CDR1 MGHRA, CDR2 YSYEKL. This CDR3 has 19 residues. Trimming at V came to 1 base and at J to 0 bases, leaving 9 bases not matched to a gene.

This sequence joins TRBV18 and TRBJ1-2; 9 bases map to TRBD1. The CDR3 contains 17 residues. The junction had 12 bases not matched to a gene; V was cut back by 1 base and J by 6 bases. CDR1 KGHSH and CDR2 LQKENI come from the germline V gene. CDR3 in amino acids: CASSPQNRGLEKDGYTF. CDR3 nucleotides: TGTGCCAGCTCACCACAGAACAGGGGGCTGGAGAAAGATGGCTACACCTTC.

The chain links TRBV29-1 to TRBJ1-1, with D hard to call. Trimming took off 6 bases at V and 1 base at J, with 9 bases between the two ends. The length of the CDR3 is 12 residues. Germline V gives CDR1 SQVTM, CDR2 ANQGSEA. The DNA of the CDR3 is TGCAGCGTACAAGTTGGGAACACTGAAGCTTTCTTT. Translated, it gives CSVQVGNTEAFF.

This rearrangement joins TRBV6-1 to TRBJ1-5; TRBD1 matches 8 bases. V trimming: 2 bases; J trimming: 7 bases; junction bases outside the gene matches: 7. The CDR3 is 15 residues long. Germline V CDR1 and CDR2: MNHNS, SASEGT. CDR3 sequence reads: CASSEMVQGDQPQHF. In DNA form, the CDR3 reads TGTGCCAGCAGTGAAATGGTACAGGGGGACCAGCCCCAGCATTTT.

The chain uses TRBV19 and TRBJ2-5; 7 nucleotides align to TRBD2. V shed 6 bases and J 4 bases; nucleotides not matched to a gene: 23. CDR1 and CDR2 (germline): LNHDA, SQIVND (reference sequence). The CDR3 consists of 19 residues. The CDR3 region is CASSLQLAPSGFFGETQYF. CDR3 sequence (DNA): TGTGCCAGTAGCCTACAACTAGCGCCTTCGGGTTTTTTCGGAGAGACCCAGTACTTC.

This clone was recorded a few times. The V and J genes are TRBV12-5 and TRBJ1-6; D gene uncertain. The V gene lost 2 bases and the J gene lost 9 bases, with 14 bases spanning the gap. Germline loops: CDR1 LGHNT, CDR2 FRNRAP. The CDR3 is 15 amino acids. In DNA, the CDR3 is TGTGCTAGTGGTTTGTCCCGGAGGGCCGGTTCACCCCTCCACTTT. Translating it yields CASGLSRRAGSPLHF.

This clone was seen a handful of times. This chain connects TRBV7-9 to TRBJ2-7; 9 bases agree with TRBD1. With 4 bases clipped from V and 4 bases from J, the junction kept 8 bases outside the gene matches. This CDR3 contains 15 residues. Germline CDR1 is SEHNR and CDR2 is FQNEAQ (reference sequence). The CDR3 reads CASSSGDRGTYEQYF. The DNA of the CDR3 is TGTGCCAGCAGCTCCGGAGACAGGGGGACTTACGAGCAGTACTTC.

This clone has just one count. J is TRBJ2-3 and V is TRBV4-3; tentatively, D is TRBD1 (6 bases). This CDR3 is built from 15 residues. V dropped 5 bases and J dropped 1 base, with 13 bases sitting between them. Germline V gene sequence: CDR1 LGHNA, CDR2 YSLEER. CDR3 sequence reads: CASSNPGHGTDTQYF. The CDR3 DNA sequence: TGCGCCAGCAGCAACCCGGGACATGGCACAGATACGCAGTATTTT.

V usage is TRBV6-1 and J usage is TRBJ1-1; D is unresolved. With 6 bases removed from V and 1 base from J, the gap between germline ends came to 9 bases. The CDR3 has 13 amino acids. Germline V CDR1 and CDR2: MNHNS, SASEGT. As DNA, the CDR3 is TGTGCCAGCAGCCCTGTCAGGAACACTGAAGCTTTCTTT. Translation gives CASSPVRNTEAFF.

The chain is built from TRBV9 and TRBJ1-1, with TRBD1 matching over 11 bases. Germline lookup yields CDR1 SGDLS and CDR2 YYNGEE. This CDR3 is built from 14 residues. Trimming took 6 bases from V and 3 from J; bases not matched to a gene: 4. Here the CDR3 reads CASNQGQGDTEAFF. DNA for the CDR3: TGTGCCAGCAACCAGGGACAGGGGGACACTGAAGCTTTCTTT.

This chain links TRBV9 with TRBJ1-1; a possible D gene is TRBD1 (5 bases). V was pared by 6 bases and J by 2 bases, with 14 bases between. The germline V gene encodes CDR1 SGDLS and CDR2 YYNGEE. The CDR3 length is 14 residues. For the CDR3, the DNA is TGTGCCAGCAACGGGGGGTCAGGAAACACTGAAGCTTTCTTT. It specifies CASNGGSGNTEAFF.

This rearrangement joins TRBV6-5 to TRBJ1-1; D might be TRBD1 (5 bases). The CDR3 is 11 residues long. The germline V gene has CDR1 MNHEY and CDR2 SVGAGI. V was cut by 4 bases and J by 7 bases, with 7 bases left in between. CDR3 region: CASSLGGEAFF. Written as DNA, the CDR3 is TGTGCCAGCAGTTTGGGGGGTGAAGCTTTCTTT.

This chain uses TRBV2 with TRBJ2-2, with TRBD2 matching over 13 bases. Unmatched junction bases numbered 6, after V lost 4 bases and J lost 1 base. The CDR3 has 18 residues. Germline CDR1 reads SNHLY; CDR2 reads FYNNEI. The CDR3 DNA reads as TGTGCCAGCAGTGGTCCCCGACTAGCGGGGGGGAACACCGGGGAGCTGTTTTTT. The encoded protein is CASSGPRLAGGNTGELFF. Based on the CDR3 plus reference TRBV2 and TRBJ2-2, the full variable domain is EPEVTQTPSHQVTQMGQEVILRCVPISNHLYFYWYRQILGQKVEFLVSFYNNEISEKSEIFDDQFSVERPDGSNFTLKIRSTKLEDSAMYFCASSGPRLAGGNTGELFFGEGSRLTVL.

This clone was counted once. The CDR3: CASSSSGVRETQYF. CDR3 bases: TGTGCCAGCAGCTCGAGCGGGGTCAGAGAGACCCAGTACTTC. The V gene is TRBV9, the J gene TRBJ2-5, with 7 positions matching TRBD2. V dropped 4 bases and J dropped 4; count of bases not matched to a gene: 7. Germline V gene lookup returns CDR1 SGDLS and CDR2 YYNGEE. There are 14 residues in the CDR3.

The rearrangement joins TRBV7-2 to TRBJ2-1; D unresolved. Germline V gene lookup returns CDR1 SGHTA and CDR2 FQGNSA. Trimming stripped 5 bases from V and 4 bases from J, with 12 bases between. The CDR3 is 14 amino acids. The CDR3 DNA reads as TGTGCCAGCAGCCCCCTACGGGTATACAATGAGCAGTTCTTC. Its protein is CASSPLRVYNEQFF.

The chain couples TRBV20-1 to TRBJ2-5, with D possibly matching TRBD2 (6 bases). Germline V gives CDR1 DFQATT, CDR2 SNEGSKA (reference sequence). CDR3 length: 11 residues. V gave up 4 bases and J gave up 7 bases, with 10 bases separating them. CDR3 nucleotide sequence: TGCAGTGCTATGGTCGGGGGGACCCAGTACTTC. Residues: CSAMVGGTQYF.

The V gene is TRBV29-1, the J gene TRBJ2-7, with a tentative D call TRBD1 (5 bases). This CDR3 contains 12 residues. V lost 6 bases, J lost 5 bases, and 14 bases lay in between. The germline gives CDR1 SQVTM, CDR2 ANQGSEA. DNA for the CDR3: TGCAGCGTGCGCAGGGCTTCCCACGAGCAGTACTTC. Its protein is CSVRRASHEQYF.

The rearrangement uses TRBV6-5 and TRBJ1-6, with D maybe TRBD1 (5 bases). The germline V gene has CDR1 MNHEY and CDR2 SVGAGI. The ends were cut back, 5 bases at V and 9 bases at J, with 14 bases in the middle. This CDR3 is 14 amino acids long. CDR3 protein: CASSPMGGGSPLHF. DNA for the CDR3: TGTGCCAGCAGTCCGATGGGGGGGGGTTCACCCCTCCACTTT.